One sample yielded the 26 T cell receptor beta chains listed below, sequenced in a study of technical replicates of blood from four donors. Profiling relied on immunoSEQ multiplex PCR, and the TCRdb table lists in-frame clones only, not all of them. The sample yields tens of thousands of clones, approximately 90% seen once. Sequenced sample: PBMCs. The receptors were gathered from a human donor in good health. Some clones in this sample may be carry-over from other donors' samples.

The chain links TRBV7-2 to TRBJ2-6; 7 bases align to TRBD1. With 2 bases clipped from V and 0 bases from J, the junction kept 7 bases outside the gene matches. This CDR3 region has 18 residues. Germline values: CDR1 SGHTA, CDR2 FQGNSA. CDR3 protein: CASSLRGTASSGANVLTF. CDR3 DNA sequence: TGTGCCAGCAGCTTACGAGGGACAGCAAGCTCTGGGGCCAACGTCCTGACTTTC.

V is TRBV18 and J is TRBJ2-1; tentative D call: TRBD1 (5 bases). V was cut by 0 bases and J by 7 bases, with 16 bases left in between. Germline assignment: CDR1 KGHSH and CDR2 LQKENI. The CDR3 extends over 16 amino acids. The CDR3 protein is CASSPPGRETSNEQFF. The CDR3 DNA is TGTGCCAGCTCACCACCGGGCAGGGAAACTTCGAATGAGCAGTTCTTC.

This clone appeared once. The CDR3 protein is CASSFGASNTGELFF. CDR3 coding DNA: TGTGCCAGCAGCTTTGGAGCATCGAACACCGGGGAGCTGTTTTTT. The rearrangement uses TRBV7-3 and TRBJ2-2; D gene unclear. Between the trimmed V and J ends, which lost 3 bases and 0 bases, there was a span of 8 bases. There are 15 residues in the CDR3. Germline CDR1 is SGHTA and CDR2 is FQGTGA. Using reference TRBV7-3 and TRBJ2-2 for the parts outside the CDR3, the full variable domain is GAGVSQTPSNKVTEKGKYVELRCDPISGHTALYWYRQSLGQGPEFLIYFQGTGAADDSGLPNDRFFAVRPEGSVSTLKIQRTERGDSAVYLCASSFGASNTGELFFGEGSRLTVL.

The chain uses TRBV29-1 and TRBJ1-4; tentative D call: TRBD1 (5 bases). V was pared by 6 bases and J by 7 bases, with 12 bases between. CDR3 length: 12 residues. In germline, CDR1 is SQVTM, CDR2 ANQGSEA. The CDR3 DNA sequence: TGCAGCGTGGGCAGGGTTGGTGAAAAACTGTTTTTT. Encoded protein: CSVGRVGEKLFF.

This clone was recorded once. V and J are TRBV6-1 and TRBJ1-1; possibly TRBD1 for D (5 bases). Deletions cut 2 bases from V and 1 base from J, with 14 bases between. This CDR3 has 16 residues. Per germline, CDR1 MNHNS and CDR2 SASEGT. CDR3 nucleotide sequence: TGTGCCAGCAGTGAATTGTCAGGAAGGGGGAACACTGAAGCTTTCTTT. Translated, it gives CASSELSGRGNTEAFF.

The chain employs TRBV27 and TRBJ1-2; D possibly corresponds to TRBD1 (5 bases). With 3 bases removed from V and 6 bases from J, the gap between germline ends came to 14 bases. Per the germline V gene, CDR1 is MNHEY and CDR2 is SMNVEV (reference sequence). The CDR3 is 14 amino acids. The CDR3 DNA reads TGTGCCAGCAGTTTTTCGGGGAGGGGAGATGGCTACACCTTC. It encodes CASSFSGRGDGYTF.

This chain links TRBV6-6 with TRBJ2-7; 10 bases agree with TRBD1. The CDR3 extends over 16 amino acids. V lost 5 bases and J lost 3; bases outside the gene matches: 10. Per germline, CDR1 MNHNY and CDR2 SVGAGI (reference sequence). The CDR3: CASSPGTGDIIYEQYF. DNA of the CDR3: TGTGCCAGCAGTCCCGGGACAGGGGATATTATCTACGAGCAGTACTTC.

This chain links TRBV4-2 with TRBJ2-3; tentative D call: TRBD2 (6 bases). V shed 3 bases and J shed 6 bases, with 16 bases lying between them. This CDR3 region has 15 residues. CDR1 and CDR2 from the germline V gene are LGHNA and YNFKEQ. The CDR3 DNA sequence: TGTGCCAGCAGCCAGGGACTCCTCGACCGGGATACGCAGTATTTT. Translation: CASSQGLLDRDTQYF.

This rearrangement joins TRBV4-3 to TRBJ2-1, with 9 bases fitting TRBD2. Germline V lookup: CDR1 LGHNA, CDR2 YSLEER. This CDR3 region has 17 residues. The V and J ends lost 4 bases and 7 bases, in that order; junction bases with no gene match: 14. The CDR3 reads CASSPRLAGLQENEQFF. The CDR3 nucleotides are TGCGCCAGCAGCCCCCGCCTAGCGGGATTGCAGGAGAATGAGCAGTTCTTC.

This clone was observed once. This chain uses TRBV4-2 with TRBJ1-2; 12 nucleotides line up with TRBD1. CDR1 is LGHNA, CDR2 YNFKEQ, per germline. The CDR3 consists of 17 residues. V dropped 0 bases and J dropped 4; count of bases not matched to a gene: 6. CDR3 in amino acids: CASSQDGGTGGFYGYTF. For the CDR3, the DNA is TGTGCCAGCAGCCAAGATGGTGGGACAGGGGGCTTCTATGGCTACACCTTC.

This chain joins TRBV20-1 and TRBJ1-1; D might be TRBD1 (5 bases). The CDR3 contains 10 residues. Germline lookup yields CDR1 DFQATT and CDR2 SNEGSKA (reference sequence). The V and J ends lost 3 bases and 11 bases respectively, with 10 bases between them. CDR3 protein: CSASKGSAFF. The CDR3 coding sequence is TGCAGTGCTAGTAAGGGGTCGGCTTTCTTT.

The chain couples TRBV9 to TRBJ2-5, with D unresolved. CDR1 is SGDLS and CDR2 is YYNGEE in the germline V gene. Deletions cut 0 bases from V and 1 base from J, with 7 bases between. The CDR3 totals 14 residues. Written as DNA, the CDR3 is TGTGCCAGCAGCGTAGGAAGCTTCCAAGAGACCCAGTACTTC. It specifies CASSVGSFQETQYF.

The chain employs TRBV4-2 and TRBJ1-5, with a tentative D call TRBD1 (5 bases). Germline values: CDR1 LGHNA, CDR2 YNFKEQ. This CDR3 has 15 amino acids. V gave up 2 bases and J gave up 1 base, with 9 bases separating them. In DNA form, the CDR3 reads TGTGCCAGCAGCCAATGGGGGGAGAGCAATCAGCCCCAGCATTTT. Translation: CASSQWGESNQPQHF.

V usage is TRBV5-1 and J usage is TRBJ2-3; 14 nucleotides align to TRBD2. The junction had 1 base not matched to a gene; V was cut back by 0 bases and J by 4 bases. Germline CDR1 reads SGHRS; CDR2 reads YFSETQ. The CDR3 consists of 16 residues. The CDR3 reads CASSLAGLAGADTQYF. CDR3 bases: TGCGCCAGCAGCTTGGCGGGACTAGCGGGGGCAGATACGCAGTATTTT.

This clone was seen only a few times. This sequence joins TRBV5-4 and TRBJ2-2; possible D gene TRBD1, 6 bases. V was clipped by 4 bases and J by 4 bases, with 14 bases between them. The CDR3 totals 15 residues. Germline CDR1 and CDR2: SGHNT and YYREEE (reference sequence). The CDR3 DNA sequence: TGTGCCAGCAGCCCTGGACAGATTGGCACCGGGGAGCTGTTTTTT. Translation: CASSPGQIGTGELFF.

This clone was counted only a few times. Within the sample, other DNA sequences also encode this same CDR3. CDR3 sequence (DNA): TGTGCCAGTAGTATCCGGGAGAACACTGAAGCTTTCTTT. Translation: CASSIRENTEAFF. V usage is TRBV19 and J usage is TRBJ1-1; D gene ambiguous. Trimming cost V 3 bases and J 1 base, with 6 bases left between them. The germline V gene encodes CDR1 LNHDA and CDR2 SQIVND (reference sequence). This CDR3 has 13 residues. The full variable domain, rest sourced from reference TRBV19 and TRBJ1-1, is DGGITQSPKYLFRKEGQNVTLSCEQNLNHDAMYWYRQDPGQGLRLIYYSQIVNDFQKGDIAEGYSVSREKKESFPLTVTSAQKNPTAFYLCASSIRENTEAFFGQGTRLTVV.

CDR3: CASSEGSGGSTDTQYF. DNA for the CDR3: TGTGCCAGCAGTGAAGGTAGCGGGGGTAGCACAGATACGCAGTATTTT. The rearrangement links TRBV6-4 to TRBJ2-3; 9 bases match TRBD2. The CDR3 length is 16 residues. V lost 3 bases and J lost 0; bases outside the gene matches: 4. Germline CDR1 reads MRHNA; CDR2 reads SNTAGT.

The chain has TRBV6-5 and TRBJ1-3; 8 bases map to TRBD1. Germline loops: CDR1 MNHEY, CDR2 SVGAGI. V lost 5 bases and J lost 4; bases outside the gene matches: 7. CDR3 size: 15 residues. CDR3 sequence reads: CASSPGQGKGNTIYF. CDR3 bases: TGTGCCAGCAGTCCTGGACAGGGAAAGGGAAACACCATATATTTT.

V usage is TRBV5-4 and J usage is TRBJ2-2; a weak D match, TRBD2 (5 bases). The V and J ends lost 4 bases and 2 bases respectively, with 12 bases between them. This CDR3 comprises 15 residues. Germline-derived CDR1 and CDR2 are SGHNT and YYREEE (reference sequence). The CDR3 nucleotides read TGTGCCAGCAGCGAGGACTCGATTAACACCGGGGAGCTGTTTTTT. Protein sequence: CASSEDSINTGELFF.

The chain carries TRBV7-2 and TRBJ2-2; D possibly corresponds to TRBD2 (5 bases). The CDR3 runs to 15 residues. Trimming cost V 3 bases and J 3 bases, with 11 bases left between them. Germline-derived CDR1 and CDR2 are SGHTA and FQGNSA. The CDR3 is CASSLSLADTGELFF. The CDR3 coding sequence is TGTGCCAGCAGCTTGAGCCTAGCCGACACCGGGGAGCTGTTTTTT.

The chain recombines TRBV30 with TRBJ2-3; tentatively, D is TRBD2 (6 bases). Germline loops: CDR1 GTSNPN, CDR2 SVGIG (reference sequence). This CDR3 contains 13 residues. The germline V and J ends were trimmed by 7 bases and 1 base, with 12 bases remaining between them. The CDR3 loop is CALLSGGTDTQYF. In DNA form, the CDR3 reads TGTGCCTTACTGTCGGGGGGCACAGATACGCAGTATTTT.

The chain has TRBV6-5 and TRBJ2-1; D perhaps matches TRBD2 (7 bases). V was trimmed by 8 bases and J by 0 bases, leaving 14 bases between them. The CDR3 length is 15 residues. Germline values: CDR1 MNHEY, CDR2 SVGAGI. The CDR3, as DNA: TGTGCCAGCCAAAGGGGGGGCAGCTCCTACAATGAGCAGTTCTTC. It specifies CASQRGGSSYNEQFF.

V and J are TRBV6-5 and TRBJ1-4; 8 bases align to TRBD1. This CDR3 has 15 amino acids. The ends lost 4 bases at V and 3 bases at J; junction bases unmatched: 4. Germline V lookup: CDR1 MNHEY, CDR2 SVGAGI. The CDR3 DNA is TGTGCCAGCAGTTTGCAGGGGGCGGCTAATGAAAAACTGTTTTTT. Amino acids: CASSLQGAANEKLFF.

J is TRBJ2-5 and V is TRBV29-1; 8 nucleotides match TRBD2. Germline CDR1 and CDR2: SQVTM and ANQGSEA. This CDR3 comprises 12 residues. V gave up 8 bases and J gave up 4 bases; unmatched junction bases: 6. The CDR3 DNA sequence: TGCAGCTATAGCGGGATTGGAGAGACCCAGTACTTC. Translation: CSYSGIGETQYF.

CDR3 in amino acids: CASSTDLQYTEAFF. The CDR3 DNA reads TGTGCCAGTAGTACCGATCTACAGTACACTGAAGCTTTCTTT. The gene calls are TRBV19 and TRBJ1-1; D remains unclear. Germline assignment: CDR1 LNHDA and CDR2 SQIVND (reference sequence). V was clipped by 4 bases and J by 3 bases, with 12 bases between them. CDR3 size: 14 residues.

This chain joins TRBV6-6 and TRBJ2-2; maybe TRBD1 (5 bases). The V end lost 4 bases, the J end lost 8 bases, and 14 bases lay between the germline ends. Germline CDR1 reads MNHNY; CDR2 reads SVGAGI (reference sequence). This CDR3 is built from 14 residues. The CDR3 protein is CASSWADKPGELFF. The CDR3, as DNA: TGTGCCAGCAGTTGGGCGGACAAGCCAGGGGAGCTGTTTTTT.